This T cell receptor (beta chain) was identified in a study of CD8 T cells in Susac syndrome. The sample holds one count of this clonotype. Peripheral blood CD8+ and CD4+ T cells were profiled by TCR beta sequencing. The CDR3 runs to 15 residues. V shed 2 bases and J shed 7 bases, with 15 bases lying between them. Germline V gene lookup returns CDR1 MNHNY and CDR2 SVGAGI (reference sequence). When the RNA was reverse transcribed, random hexamers were used with an input of roughly 0.45 to 1 ug. TCRdb reprocessed the immunoSEQ multiplex PCR reads via MiXCR and lists one record per CDR3 protein. The sample comprises under 150,000 distinct CDR3 sequences, 80% to 85% of which are singletons, and approximately 0.51% rests with the top ten.

The sequence derives from a human donor with multiple sclerosis. Sequenced sample: CD8+ T cells from PBMCs. The rearrangement uses TRBV6-6 and TRBJ2-1; D gene ambiguous. In DNA form, the CDR3 reads TGTGCCAGCAGTTACGAGAGTGTAGTAAAGAATGAGCAGTTCTTC. As protein: CASSYESVVKNEQFF.